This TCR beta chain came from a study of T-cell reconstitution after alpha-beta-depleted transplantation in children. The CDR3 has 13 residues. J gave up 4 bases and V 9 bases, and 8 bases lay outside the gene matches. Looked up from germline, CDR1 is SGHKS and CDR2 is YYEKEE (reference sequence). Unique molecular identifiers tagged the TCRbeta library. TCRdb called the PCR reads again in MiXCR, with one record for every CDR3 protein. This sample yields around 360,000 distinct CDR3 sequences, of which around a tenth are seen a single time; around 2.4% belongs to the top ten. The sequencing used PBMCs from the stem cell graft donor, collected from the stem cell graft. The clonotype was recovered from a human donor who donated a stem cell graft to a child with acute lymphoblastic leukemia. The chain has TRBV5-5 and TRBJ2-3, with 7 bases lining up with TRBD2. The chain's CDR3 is CATHGGSPDTQYF. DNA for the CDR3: TGTGCCACCCACGGGGGGTCCCCAGATACGCAGTATTTT.